The rows below give T cell receptor beta chains drawn from one sample of a study of blood T cell repertoires in COVID-19. The assay was immunoSEQ multiplex PCR, and TCRdb's table has in-frame clones only and misses some. The table has around 30,000 clones, roughly nine tenths seen once. Input material: peripheral blood. Source of these receptors: a human donor in a cohort sampled during active COVID-19. CDR3s include the opening cysteine and the closing phenylalanine or tryptophan.

v_gene,CDR3aa
TRBV7-8,CASSATVTTEAFF
TRBV12-3/TRBV12-4,CASSVTGVYGYTF
TRBV4-1,CASSFQEGGDYGYTF
TRBV19,CASSKDGLSYGYTF
TRBV10-2,CASSDWLGGQETQYF
TRBV29-1,CSVEEGANNEKLFF
TRBV27,CASSAQGLGNQPQHF
TRBV5-4,CASSLGTGYTF
TRBV27,CASSSPGLAGDPNEQFF
TRBV2,CASGDRGEKLFF